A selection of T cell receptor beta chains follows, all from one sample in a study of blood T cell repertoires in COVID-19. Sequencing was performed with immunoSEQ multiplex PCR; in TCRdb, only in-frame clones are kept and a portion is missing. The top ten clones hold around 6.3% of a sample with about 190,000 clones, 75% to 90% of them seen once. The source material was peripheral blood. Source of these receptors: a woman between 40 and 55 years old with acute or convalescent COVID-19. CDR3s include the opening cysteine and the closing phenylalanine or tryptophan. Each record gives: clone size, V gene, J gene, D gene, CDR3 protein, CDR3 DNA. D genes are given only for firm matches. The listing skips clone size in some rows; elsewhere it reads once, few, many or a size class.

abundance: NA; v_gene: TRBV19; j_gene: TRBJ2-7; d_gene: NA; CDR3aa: CASSPPWESYEQYF; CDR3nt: TGTGCCAGTAGCCCCCCCTGGGAGTCCTACGAGCAGTACTTC
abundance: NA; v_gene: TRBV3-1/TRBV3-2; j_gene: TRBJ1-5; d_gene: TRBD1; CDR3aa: CASSSHNRGGGQPQHF; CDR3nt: TGTGCCAGCAGCTCACACAACAGGGGAGGTGGTCAGCCCCAGCATTTT
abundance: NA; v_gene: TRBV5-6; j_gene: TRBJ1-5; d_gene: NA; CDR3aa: CASSSGYSNQPQHF; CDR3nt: TGTGCCAGCAGCTCAGGGTATAGCAATCAGCCCCAGCATTTT
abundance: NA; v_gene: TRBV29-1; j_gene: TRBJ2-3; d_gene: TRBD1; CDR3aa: CSGQGSTGADTQYF; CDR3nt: TGCAGCGGACAGGGATCTACTGGGGCAGATACGCAGTATTTT
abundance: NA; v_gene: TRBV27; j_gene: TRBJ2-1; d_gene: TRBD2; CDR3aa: CASSRLTSAYNEQFF; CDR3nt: TGTGCCAGCAGCCGCCTCACTAGCGCCTACAATGAGCAGTTCTTC
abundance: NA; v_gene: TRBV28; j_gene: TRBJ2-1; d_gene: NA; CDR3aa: CASTSWETYNEQFF; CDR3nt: TGTGCCAGCACCTCATGGGAGACCTACAATGAGCAGTTCTTC
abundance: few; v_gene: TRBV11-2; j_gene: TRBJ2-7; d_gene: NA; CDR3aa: CASSLGHSSYEQYF; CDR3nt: TGTGCCAGCAGCTTAGGGCACAGCTCCTACGAGCAGTACTTC
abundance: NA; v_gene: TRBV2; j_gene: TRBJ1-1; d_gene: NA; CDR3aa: CASRGLAEEAFF; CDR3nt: TGTGCCAGCAGGGGCCTAGCAGAGGAAGCTTTCTTT
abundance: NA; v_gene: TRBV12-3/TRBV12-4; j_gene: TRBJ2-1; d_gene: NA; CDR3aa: CASSFWGGEQFF; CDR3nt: TGTGCCAGCAGTTTTTGGGGCGGTGAGCAGTTCTTC
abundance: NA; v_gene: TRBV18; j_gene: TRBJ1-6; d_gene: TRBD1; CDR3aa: CASSDSYDRGNSPLHF; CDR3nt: TGTGCCAGCTCAGATTCTTACGACAGGGGTAATTCACCCCTCCACTTT
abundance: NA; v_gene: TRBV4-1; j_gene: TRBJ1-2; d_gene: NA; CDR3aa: CASSQEPGERGYGYTF; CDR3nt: TGCGCCAGCAGCCAAGAGCCAGGGGAGCGTGGCTATGGCTACACCTTC
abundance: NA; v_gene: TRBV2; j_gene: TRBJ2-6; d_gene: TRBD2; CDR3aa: CASRRESSGANVLTF; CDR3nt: TGTGCCAGCAGGCGGGAGAGCTCTGGGGCCAACGTCCTGACTTTC
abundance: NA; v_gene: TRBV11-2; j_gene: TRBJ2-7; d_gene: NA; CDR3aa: CAEGTYEQYF; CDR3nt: TGTGCCGAGGGGACTTACGAGCAGTACTTC
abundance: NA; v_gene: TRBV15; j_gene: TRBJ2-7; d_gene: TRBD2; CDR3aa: CATSRGILAGIEREQYF; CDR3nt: TGTGCCACCAGCAGAGGTATACTAGCGGGGATCGAGAGGGAGCAGTACTTC
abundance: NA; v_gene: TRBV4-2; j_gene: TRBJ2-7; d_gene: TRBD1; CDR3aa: CASSPRDRGPYEQYF; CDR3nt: TGTGCCAGCAGCCCCCGGGACAGGGGACCCTACGAGCAGTACTTC
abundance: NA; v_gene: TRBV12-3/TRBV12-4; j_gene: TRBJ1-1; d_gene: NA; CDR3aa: CASSSRAAEAFF; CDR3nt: TGTGCCAGCAGTTCCAGGGCTGCTGAAGCTTTCTTT
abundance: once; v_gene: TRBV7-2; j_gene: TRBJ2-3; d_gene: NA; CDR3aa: CASRPQGTDTQYF; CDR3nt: TGTGCCAGCAGGCCCCAGGGCACAGATACGCAGTATTTT
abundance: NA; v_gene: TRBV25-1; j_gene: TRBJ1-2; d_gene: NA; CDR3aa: CASSPQGNYGYTF; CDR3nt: TGTGCCAGCAGTCCCCAGGGGAACTATGGCTACACCTTC
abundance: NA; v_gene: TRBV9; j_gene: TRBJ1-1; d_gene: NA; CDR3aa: CASSVGQGSSAFF; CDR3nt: TGTGCCAGCAGCGTCGGGCAGGGAAGTTCAGCTTTCTTT
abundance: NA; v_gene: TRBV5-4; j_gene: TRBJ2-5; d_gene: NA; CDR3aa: CASSEAGRRAGTQYF; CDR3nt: TGTGCCAGCAGTGAGGCCGGGCGGCGGGCCGGGACCCAGTACTTC
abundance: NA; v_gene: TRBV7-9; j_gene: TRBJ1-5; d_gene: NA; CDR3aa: CASSLEGVSNQPQHF; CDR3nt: TGTGCCAGCAGCTTAGAAGGAGTTAGCAATCAGCCCCAGCATTTT
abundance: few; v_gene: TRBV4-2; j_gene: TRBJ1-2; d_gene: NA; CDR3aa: CASSRWEGVGYTF; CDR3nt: TGTGCCAGCAGCCGATGGGAGGGGGTTGGCTACACCTTC
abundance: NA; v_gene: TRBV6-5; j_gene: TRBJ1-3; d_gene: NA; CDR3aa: CASHPIQGPGNTIYF; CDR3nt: TGTGCCAGCCACCCAATACAGGGACCGGGAAACACCATATATTTT
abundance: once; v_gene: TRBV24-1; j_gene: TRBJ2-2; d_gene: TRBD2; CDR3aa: CATSDLHGNWVAGKWRSTGELFF; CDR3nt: TGTGCCACCAGTGATTTGCATGGGAATTGGGTAGCGGGAAAATGGCGTAGCACCGGGGAGCTGTTTTTT
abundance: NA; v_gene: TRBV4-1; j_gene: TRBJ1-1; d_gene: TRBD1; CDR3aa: CASSQEPMTGGAHTEAFF; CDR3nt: TGCGCCAGCAGCCAAGAACCGATGACAGGGGGCGCTCATACTGAAGCTTTCTTT
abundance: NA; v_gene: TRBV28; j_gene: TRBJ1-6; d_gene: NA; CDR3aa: CASSFPGRGNSPLHF; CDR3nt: TGTGCCAGCAGTTTCCCAGGGCGAGGTAATTCACCCCTCCACTTT
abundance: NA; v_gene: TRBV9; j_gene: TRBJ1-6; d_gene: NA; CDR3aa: CASSVGVGYNSPLHF; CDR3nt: TGTGCCAGCAGCGTAGGCGTCGGCTATAATTCACCCCTCCACTTT
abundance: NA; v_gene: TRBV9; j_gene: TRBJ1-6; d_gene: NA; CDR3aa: CASSVDGKNSPLHF; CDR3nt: TGTGCCAGCAGCGTCGACGGGAAAAATTCACCCCTCCACTTT
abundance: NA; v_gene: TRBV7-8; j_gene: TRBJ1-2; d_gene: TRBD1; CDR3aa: CASSPYRGPNYGYTF; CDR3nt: TGTGCCAGCAGCCCGTACAGGGGGCCTAACTATGGCTACACCTTC
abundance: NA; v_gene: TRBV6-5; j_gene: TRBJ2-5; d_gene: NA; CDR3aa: CASSYKGGETQYF; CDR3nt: TGTGCCAGCAGTTACAAGGGGGGGGAGACCCAGTACTTC
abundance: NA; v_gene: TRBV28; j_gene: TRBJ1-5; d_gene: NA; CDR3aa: CASSKVTGLMGQPQHF; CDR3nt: TGTGCCAGCAGTAAAGTTACAGGGTTAATGGGCCAGCCCCAGCATTTT
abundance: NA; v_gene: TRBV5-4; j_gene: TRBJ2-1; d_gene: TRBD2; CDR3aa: CASSVPTGTSGRGYNEQFF; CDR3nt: TGTGCCAGCAGCGTCCCCACCGGGACTAGCGGGAGAGGATACAATGAGCAGTTCTTC
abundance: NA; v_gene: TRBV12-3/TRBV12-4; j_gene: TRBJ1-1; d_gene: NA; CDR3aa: CASVPARVGEAFF; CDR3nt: TGTGCCAGCGTCCCGGCCAGGGTAGGTGAAGCTTTCTTT
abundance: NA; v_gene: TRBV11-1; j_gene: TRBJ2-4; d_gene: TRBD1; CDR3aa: CASSFDRENIQYF; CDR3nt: TGTGCCAGCAGCTTCGACAGGGAGAACATTCAGTACTTC
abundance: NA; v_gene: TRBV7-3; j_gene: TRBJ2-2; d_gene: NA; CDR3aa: CASNSGLREEGELFF; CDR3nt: TGTGCCAGCAACTCGGGACTTCGAGAGGAAGGGGAGCTGTTTTTT
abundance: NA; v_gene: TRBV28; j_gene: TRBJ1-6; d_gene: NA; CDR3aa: CASNRGRGGALAPLHF; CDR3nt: TGTGCCAGCAATCGCGGGCGGGGGGGAGCCTTGGCACCCCTCCACTTT
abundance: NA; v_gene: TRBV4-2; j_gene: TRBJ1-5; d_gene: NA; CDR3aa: CASSQEGRAPSNQPQHF; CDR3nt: TGTGCCAGCAGCCAAGAAGGGAGGGCCCCTAGCAATCAGCCCCAGCATTTT
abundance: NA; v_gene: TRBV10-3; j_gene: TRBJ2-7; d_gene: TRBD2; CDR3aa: CAISGTREQYF; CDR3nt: TGTGCCATCAGTGGGACTAGGGAGCAGTACTTC
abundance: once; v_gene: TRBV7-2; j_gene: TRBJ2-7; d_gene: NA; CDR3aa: CASSLYTSFYEQYF; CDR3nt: TGTGCCAGCAGCCTTTACACTAGCTTCTACGAGCAGTACTTC
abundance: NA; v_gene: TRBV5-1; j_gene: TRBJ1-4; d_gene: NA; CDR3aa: CASKRGQLNEKLFF; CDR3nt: TGCGCCAGCAAACGTGGACAGCTTAATGAAAAACTGTTTTTT
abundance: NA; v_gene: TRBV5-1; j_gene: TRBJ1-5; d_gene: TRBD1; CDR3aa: CASSLLGQINQPQHF; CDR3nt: TGCGCCAGCAGCTTGTTGGGACAGATTAATCAGCCCCAGCATTTT
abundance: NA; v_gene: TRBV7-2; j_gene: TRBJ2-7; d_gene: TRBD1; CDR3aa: CASSRLGQGSYEQYF; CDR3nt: TGTGCCAGCAGCCGTCTGGGACAGGGGTCCTACGAGCAGTACTTC
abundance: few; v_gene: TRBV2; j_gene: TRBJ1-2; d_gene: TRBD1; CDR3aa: CASRPPGQTGYTF; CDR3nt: TGTGCCAGCAGGCCCCCGGGACAGACAGGCTACACCTTC